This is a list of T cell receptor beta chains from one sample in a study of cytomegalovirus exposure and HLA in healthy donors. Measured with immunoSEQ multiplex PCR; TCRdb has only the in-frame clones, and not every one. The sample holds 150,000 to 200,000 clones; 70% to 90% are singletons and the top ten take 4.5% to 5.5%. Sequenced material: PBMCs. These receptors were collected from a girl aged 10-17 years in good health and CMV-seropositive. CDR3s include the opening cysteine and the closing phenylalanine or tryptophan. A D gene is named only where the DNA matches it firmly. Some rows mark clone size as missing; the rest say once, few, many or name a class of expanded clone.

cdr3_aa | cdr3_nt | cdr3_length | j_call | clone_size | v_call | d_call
CASSLLARVYEQYF | TGTGCCAGCAGTTTATTGGCCAGGGTCTACGAGCAGTACTTC | 14 | TRBJ2-7 | . | TRBV28 | .
CARSFKHSYNEQFF | TGTGCCAGAAGCTTCAAGCACTCCTACAATGAGCAGTTCTTC | 14 | TRBJ2-1 | . | TRBV5-3 | .
CASSLSPGQAYEQYF | TGTGCCAGCAGTTTATCCCCCGGACAGGCCTACGAGCAGTACTTC | 15 | TRBJ2-7 | . | TRBV27 | TRBD1
CASNQAPTDTQYF | TGTGCCAGCAATCAGGCGCCCACAGATACGCAGTATTTT | 13 | TRBJ2-3 | . | TRBV27 | .
CASSDQASGDYNEQFF | TGTGCCAGCAGTGACCAGGCTAGCGGGGACTACAATGAGCAGTTCTTC | 16 | TRBJ2-1 | . | TRBV6-4 | TRBD2
CASSVGRSRNSPLHF | TGTGCCAGCAGCGTAGGGCGTAGCCGTAATTCACCCCTCCACTTT | 15 | TRBJ1-6 | . | TRBV9 | .
CASSLSREWKTQYF | TGTGCCAGCAGCTTGTCAAGGGAGTGGAAGACCCAGTACTTC | 14 | TRBJ2-5 | . | TRBV5-4 | .
CASSQVLADSGNTIYF | TGTGCCAGCAGCCAAGTCCTGGCGGACTCTGGAAACACCATATATTTT | 16 | TRBJ1-3 | . | TRBV4-2 | .
CASSRTGGSTEAFF | TGTGCCAGCAGCCGCACAGGGGGAAGCACTGAAGCTTTCTTT | 14 | TRBJ1-1 | . | TRBV7-3 | TRBD1
CASSSRDLGNTEAFF | TGTGCCAGCAGCTCCAGGGATCTCGGGAACACTGAAGCTTTCTTT | 15 | TRBJ1-1 | . | TRBV7-2 | .
CASSTLQGDGYTF | TGTGCCAGTAGTACTTTACAGGGGGATGGCTACACCTTC | 13 | TRBJ1-2 | few | TRBV19 | TRBD1
CASSFRDNRKDEQYF | TGTGCCAGCAGCTTCAGGGACAACAGGAAGGACGAGCAGTACTTC | 15 | TRBJ2-7 | . | TRBV7-9 | .
CASSQGTGSEAFF | TGTGCCAGCAGCCAAGGAACGGGTTCTGAAGCTTTCTTT | 13 | TRBJ1-1 | few | TRBV4-2 | .
CASSGTSGTSNEQFF | TGTGCCAGCAGTGGGACTAGCGGGACCTCTAATGAGCAGTTCTTC | 15 | TRBJ2-1 | . | TRBV6-4 | TRBD2
CASSQVWRTEGNTEAFF | TGCGCCAGCAGCCAAGTATGGAGGACGGAAGGGAACACTGAAGCTTTCTTT | 17 | TRBJ1-1 | . | TRBV4-1 | .
CASRSGTGSYEQYF | TGTGCCAGCAGAAGCGGAACGGGATCCTACGAGCAGTACTTC | 14 | TRBJ2-7 | . | TRBV7-8 | .
CASSIDRGPTDTQYF | TGTGCCAGTAGTATCGACAGGGGACCCACAGATACGCAGTATTTT | 15 | TRBJ2-3 | once | TRBV19 | TRBD1
CASSNNLGARNTEAFF | TGTGCCAGCAGCAATAATCTGGGGGCGAGGAACACTGAAGCTTTCTTT | 16 | TRBJ1-1 | . | TRBV21-1 | .
CASSPTGEYYEQYF | TGCGCCAGCAGCCCCACGGGAGAGTACTACGAGCAGTACTTC | 14 | TRBJ2-7 | . | TRBV4-1 | .
CASSIAGSYNSPLHF | TGTGCCAGTAGTATAGCAGGGTCCTATAATTCACCCCTCCACTTT | 15 | TRBJ1-6 | . | TRBV19 | .
CASNPWRGRDEQFF | TGTGCCAGCAACCCGTGGAGGGGAAGGGATGAGCAGTTCTTC | 14 | TRBJ2-1 | . | TRBV5-4 | .
CASSVDGGSTDTQYF | TGTGCCAGCAGCGTAGACGGGGGAAGCACAGATACGCAGTATTTT | 15 | TRBJ2-3 | . | TRBV9 | .
CASSRDSSYEQYF | TGCGCCAGCAGCCGCGACAGTTCCTACGAGCAGTACTTC | 13 | TRBJ2-7 | . | TRBV4-1 | .
CASSGQGRHEQYF | TGTGCCAGCTCGGGACAGGGCCGACACGAGCAGTACTTC | 13 | TRBJ2-7 | . | TRBV28 | TRBD1
CASGRQAGGNTIYF | TGTGCCAGCGGGAGGCAGGCGGGTGGAAACACCATATATTTT | 14 | TRBJ1-3 | . | TRBV6-5 | .
CASSLPPATNEKLFF | TGTGCCAGCAGCCTCCCCCCAGCAACTAATGAAAAACTGTTTTTT | 15 | TRBJ1-4 | . | TRBV4-2 | .
CASSWSELTNYGYTF | TGTGCCAGCAGTTGGAGTGAGCTGACTAACTATGGCTACACCTTC | 15 | TRBJ1-2 | once | TRBV25-1 | .
CASSQDLGVNTEAFF | TGCGCCAGCAGCCAAGATCTAGGGGTGAACACTGAAGCTTTCTTT | 15 | TRBJ1-1 | . | TRBV4-1 | .
CASSSPTGRGNTIYF | TGTGCCAGCAGCTCGCCGACAGGGAGGGGAAACACCATATATTTT | 15 | TRBJ1-3 | . | TRBV7-2 | TRBD1
CASTLYGGGAIGELFF | TGTGCCAGTACCCTATATGGGGGGGGTGCGATCGGGGAGCTGTTTTTT | 16 | TRBJ2-2 | . | TRBV19 | TRBD2
CASSTGLVYNEQFF | TGCGCCAGCAGCACCGGACTAGTCTACAATGAGCAGTTCTTC | 14 | TRBJ2-1 | . | TRBV5-1 | TRBD2
CASSQDSVGAQFF | TGTGCCAGCAGCCAAGACTCAGTGGGGGCGCAGTTCTTC | 13 | TRBJ2-1 | . | TRBV4-2 | .
CASSEQGQGYEQYF | TGTGCCAGCAGTGAACAGGGACAGGGATACGAGCAGTACTTC | 14 | TRBJ2-7 | . | TRBV6-1 | TRBD1
CASSQTGNTEAFF | TGTGCCAGCTCCCAGACAGGGAACACTGAAGCTTTCTTT | 13 | TRBJ1-1 | . | TRBV18 | .
CASGATSGGAGEQFF | TGCGCCAGCGGCGCAACTAGCGGGGGGGCCGGCGAGCAGTTCTTC | 15 | TRBJ2-1 | . | TRBV5-1 | TRBD2
CASSFFPGQGSHEQYF | TGCGCCAGCAGCTTCTTTCCCGGACAGGGTTCCCACGAGCAGTACTTC | 16 | TRBJ2-7 | . | TRBV5-1 | TRBD1
CASRPGTGKNSYTF | TGTGCCAGCAGACCCGGGACAGGGAAGAATAGCTACACCTTC | 14 | TRBJ1-2 | . | TRBV27 | TRBD1
CASSPGVGDKLFF | TGTGCCAGCAGCCCCGGGGTGGGAGACAAACTGTTTTTT | 13 | TRBJ1-4 | few | TRBV7-2 | .
CASSENAGVNTQYF | TGCGCCAGCAGTGAGAACGCGGGGGTGAATACGCAGTATTTT | 14 | TRBJ2-3 | . | TRBV10-1 | TRBD2
CASAKQDTEAFF | TGTGCCAGCGCCAAACAGGACACTGAAGCTTTCTTT | 12 | TRBJ1-1 | . | TRBV27 | .
CAISATGVNTEAFF | TGTGCCATCAGTGCGACAGGGGTGAACACTGAAGCTTTCTTT | 14 | TRBJ1-1 | . | TRBV10-3 | TRBD1
CASSGRDYEQYF | TGCGCCAGCAGTGGCAGGGACTACGAGCAGTACTTC | 12 | TRBJ2-7 | . | TRBV10-1 | .
CASSSDRDHGYTF | TGTGCCAGCAGCTCAGACAGGGACCATGGCTACACCTTC | 13 | TRBJ1-2 | . | TRBV13 | TRBD1
CASTAVSAGNTIYF | TGTGCCAGTACCGCTGTCTCGGCTGGAAACACCATATATTTT | 14 | TRBJ1-3 | few | TRBV19 | .
CASSVEVSGNTEAFF | TGTGCCAGCAGCGTAGAGGTCTCGGGGAACACTGAAGCTTTCTTT | 15 | TRBJ1-1 | . | TRBV9 | .
CASSLGPSGRGGYTF | TGCGCCAGCAGCTTGGGTCCTTCCGGGAGGGGTGGCTACACCTTC | 15 | TRBJ1-2 | . | TRBV5-1 | .
CASSPGHTGELFF | TGTGCCAGCTCACCTGGGCACACCGGGGAGCTGTTTTTT | 13 | TRBJ2-2 | . | TRBV18 | .
CASSLNSGGTTDTQYF | TGTGCCAGCAGCCTAAATAGCGGGGGAACCACAGATACGCAGTATTTT | 16 | TRBJ2-3 | . | TRBV7-3 | TRBD2
CASSPRGIKGTIGENTEAFF | TGTGCCAGCAGCCCCCGAGGGATAAAGGGAACGATCGGGGAGAACACTGAAGCTTTCTTT | 20 | TRBJ1-1 | . | TRBV4-2 | .
CASSLDPGIQAFF | TGTGCCAGCAGCTTAGACCCCGGGATTCAAGCTTTCTTT | 13 | TRBJ1-1 | . | TRBV7-9 | .
CASSLSGGAGGELFF | TGTGCCAGCAGTTTGAGCGGGGGGGCCGGCGGGGAGCTGTTTTTT | 15 | TRBJ2-2 | . | TRBV27 | TRBD2
CASSIRGSEKLFF | TGTGCCAGTAGTATCAGGGGATCTGAAAAACTGTTTTTT | 13 | TRBJ1-4 | . | TRBV19 | .
CASRDEQGANQPQHF | TGTGCCAGCAGGGACGAACAGGGGGCGAATCAGCCCCAGCATTTT | 15 | TRBJ1-5 | . | TRBV14 | TRBD1
CASSQPWAQKNPNYGYTF | TGCGCCAGCAGCCAGCCCTGGGCCCAGAAGAACCCTAACTATGGCTACACCTTC | 18 | TRBJ1-2 | . | TRBV4-1 | .
CASSWGGGGPQETQYF | TGCGCCAGCAGCTGGGGTGGCGGGGGGCCCCAAGAGACCCAGTACTTC | 16 | TRBJ2-5 | . | TRBV5-1 | TRBD2
CASRRAGQGARDTEAFF | TGTGCCAGCAGGCGGGCGGGACAGGGGGCAAGGGACACTGAAGCTTTCTTT | 17 | TRBJ1-1 | . | TRBV11-3 | TRBD1
CASSIWNLAALRELNEQFF | TGTGCCAGTAGTATCTGGAACCTAGCGGCACTCAGAGAACTAAATGAGCAGTTCTTC | 19 | TRBJ2-1 | once | TRBV19 | TRBD2
CASRKQGNSYEQYF | TGTGCCAGTAGAAAACAGGGAAACTCCTACGAGCAGTACTTC | 14 | TRBJ2-7 | . | TRBV19 | .
CASSGRASGLNEQYF | TGTGCCAGCAGTGGTAGGGCTAGCGGCCTCAACGAGCAGTACTTC | 15 | TRBJ2-7 | . | TRBV2 | TRBD2
CASSPGPIRDYGYTF | TGTGCCAGCAGCCCGGGTCCGATACGAGACTATGGCTACACCTTC | 15 | TRBJ1-2 | . | TRBV7-9 | .